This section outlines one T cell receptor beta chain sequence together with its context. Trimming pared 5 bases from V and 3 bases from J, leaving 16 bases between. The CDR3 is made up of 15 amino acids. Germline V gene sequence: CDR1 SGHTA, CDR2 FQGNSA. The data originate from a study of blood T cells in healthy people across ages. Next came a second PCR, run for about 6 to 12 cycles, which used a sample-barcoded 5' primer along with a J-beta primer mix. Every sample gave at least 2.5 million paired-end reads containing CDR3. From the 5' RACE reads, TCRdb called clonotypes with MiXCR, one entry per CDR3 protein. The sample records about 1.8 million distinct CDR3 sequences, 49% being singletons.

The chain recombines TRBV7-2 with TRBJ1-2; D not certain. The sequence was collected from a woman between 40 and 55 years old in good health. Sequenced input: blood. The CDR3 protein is CASSAVSGGDYGYTF. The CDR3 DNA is TGTGCCAGCAGCGCAGTTTCTGGTGGGGACTATGGCTACACCTTC. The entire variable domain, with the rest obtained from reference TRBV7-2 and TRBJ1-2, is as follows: GAGVSQSPSNKVTEKGKDVELRCDPISGHTALYWYRQSLGQGLEFLIYFQGNSAPDKSGLPSDRFSAERTGGSVSTLTIQRTQQEDSAVYLCASSAVSGGDYGYTFGSGTRLTVV.